This TCR beta chain was captured by sequencing in a study of CXCR3-negative and CXCR3-positive naive CD8 T cells. Libraries were UMI-labeled 5' RACE TRB cDNA. TCRdb reanalyzed the 5' RACE reads, giving one entry per CDR3 protein sequence and no DNA. The specimen's table records 46,000 or so distinct CDR3 sequences. Overall study findings and caveats: Memory CD8+ T cell repertoires were far less diverse than both naive subsets.

A word on this clonotype: Its specificity is not known.

This CDR3 is 19 amino acids long. Germline values: CDR1 DFQATT, CDR2 SNEGSKA (reference sequence). Input material: naive CXCR3- CD8+ T cells from blood. As to subset: CD45RO-CCR7+CD27+CD95- naive CD8+ T cells lacking CXCR3 (TNR3-). The V call is TRBV20-1, the J call TRBJ2-3; checking the TCRdb D call of TRBD2 is not possible without DNA. The receptor was derived from a human donor in good health. Some clones in this sample may be carry-over from other donors' samples. CDR3 sequence reads: CSATDTTSGGRASTDTQYF.